This entry lists 7 T cell receptor beta chains sequenced from one sample in a study of T cells in Graves' hyperthyroidism and ophthalmopathy. It was RNA transcripts that yielded the amplified TCR beta CDR3 regions. In the first-round RT-PCR of the TCR CDR3, the HTBI primer set was used. Each CDR3 protein is one row after TCRdb ran MiXCR on the multiplex PCR reads. The sample consists of approximately 400,000 distinct CDR3 sequences, around 18% of them appearing once. The sequencing sample was made of blood. These TCRs come from a man between 18 and 29 years old with Graves' ophthalmopathy.

This clonotype has a handful of counts. The rearrangement links TRBV20-1 to TRBJ2-5; possible D gene TRBD2, 6 bases. Per the germline V gene, CDR1 is DFQATT and CDR2 is SNEGSKA (reference sequence). V was shortened by 3 bases and J by 1 base, with 6 bases between the two germline ends. The CDR3 is made up of 12 amino acids. The chain's CDR3 is CSARTSQETQYF. The CDR3 nucleotides read TGCAGTGCTAGGACTAGCCAAGAGACCCAGTACTTC.

The V gene is TRBV19, the J gene TRBJ2-1; TRBD2 agrees at 8 bases. The CDR3 runs 14 residues. Germline trimming cut 3 bases from V and 10 bases from J; bases unmatched to any gene: 8. The germline CDR1 and CDR2 sequences are LNHDA and SQIVND (reference sequence). CDR3: CASSIPSGPREQFF. The DNA for the CDR3 is TGTGCCAGTAGTATTCCTAGCGGGCCCCGCGAGCAGTTCTTC.

This clonotype was recorded a few times. The chain has TRBV6-1 and TRBJ1-1; unclear D gene. This CDR3 is built from 13 residues. Per germline, CDR1 MNHNS and CDR2 SASEGT. V lost 3 bases to trimming and J lost 3 bases, with 8 bases between them. CDR3 sequence reads: CASSDSEYTEAFF. The CDR3 DNA sequence: TGTGCCAGCAGTGACTCAGAATACACTGAAGCTTTCTTT.

This clonotype was detected a few times. A single base separates this from a much larger clone, so it may be a read error. The CDR3 loop reads CASRWGLNTDTQYF. The CDR3 nucleotides are TGTGCCAGCCGTTGGGGGTTAAACACAGATACGCAGTATTTT. The V gene is TRBV6-1, the J gene TRBJ2-3; either TRBD1 or TRBD2 may fit D (5 bases each). The germline V gene encodes CDR1 MNHNS and CDR2 SASEGT. Trimming left V 8 bases short and J 2 bases short, with 14 bases between. The length of the CDR3 is 14 residues.

This rearrangement joins TRBV6-1 to TRBJ2-7; D is possibly TRBD2 (5 bases). V lost 8 bases to trimming and J lost 0 bases, with 23 bases between them. This CDR3 has 17 residues. Per the germline V gene, CDR1 is MNHNS and CDR2 is SASEGT. Here the CDR3 reads CASLTEIREVVSYEQYF. The CDR3 DNA sequence: TGTGCCAGCCTTACCGAAATCCGGGAAGTGGTCTCCTACGAGCAGTACTTC.

This clonotype has more than one count but fewer than ten. The rearrangement joins TRBV5-1 to TRBJ2-1; D not certain. The CDR3 has 13 residues. Germline lookup yields CDR1 SGHRS and CDR2 YFSETQ. Trimming shortened V by 2 bases and J by 1 base, and 4 bases separated the two germline ends. The CDR3 coding sequence is TGCGCCAGCAGCTTCGAGTCCTACAATGAGCAGTTCTTC. This sequence encodes CASSFESYNEQFF.

This clonotype has a count of ten or more. This chain uses TRBV11-1 with TRBJ2-1, with 11 bases fitting TRBD2. This CDR3 is 14 amino acids long. The V and J ends lost 0 bases and 13 bases, in that order; junction bases with no gene match: 5. Germline V gene data show CDR1 as SGHAT and CDR2 as FQDESV (reference sequence). CDR3 in amino acids: CASSLASGGAGQFF. DNA for the CDR3: TGTGCCAGCAGCTTAGCTAGCGGGGGGGCGGGTCAGTTCTTC.